These 16 T cell receptor beta chains were all obtained from the same sample, sequenced in a study of OX40 agonist ivuxolimab in advanced cancers. Some clones are missing from TCRdb's copy, which holds only in-frame ones; the method was immunoSEQ multiplex PCR. This table has roughly 40,000 clones, 70% to 85% appearing once. This specimen consisted of CD4+ or CD8+ T cells sorted from blood, obtained in a trial of the OX40 agonist ivuxolimab. The receptors here all came from an adult with an advanced solid tumor such as melanoma, head and neck, liver or kidney cancer.

The chain has TRBV27 and TRBJ1-1, with a weak D call TRBD1 (5 bases). The CDR3 consists of 15 residues. Germline V CDR1 and CDR2: MNHEY, SMNVEV (reference sequence). V was pared by 7 bases and J by 4 bases, with 19 bases between. The CDR3: CASNEKTDKTTEAFF. The CDR3 nucleotides are TGTGCCAGCAACGAAAAGACAGATAAGACCACTGAAGCTTTCTTT.

The genes are TRBV2 and TRBJ2-7; D gene uncertain. CDR1 is SNHLY, CDR2 FYNNEI, per germline. V was shortened by 2 bases and J by 5 bases, with 10 bases between the two germline ends. The CDR3 length is 13 residues. CDR3 DNA: TGTGCCAGCAGTGAACGGGCGGTCGACGAGCAGTACTTC. This codes for CASSERAVDEQYF.

The gene calls are TRBV9 and TRBJ2-7, with 7 nucleotides matching TRBD1. The CDR3 runs 15 residues. Germline CDR1 reads SGDLS; CDR2 reads YYNGEE. With V trimmed by 1 base and J by 2 bases, 6 bases remained unmatched. The CDR3 here is CASSVTGDPTYEQYF. The CDR3 DNA reads TGTGCCAGCAGCGTAACAGGGGATCCCACCTACGAGCAGTACTTC.

The chain uses TRBV5-6 and TRBJ1-6; D remains ambiguous. This CDR3 comprises 12 residues. Per the germline V gene, CDR1 is SGHDT and CDR2 is YYEEEE. With 5 bases removed from V and 5 bases from J, the gap between germline ends came to 5 bases. CDR3 bases: TGTGCCAGCAGGGCTAATAATTCACCCCTCCACTTT. Translated: CASRANNSPLHF. Supplemented by reference TRBV5-6 and TRBJ1-6, the full variable domain reads DAGVTQSPTHLIKTRGQQVTLRCSPKSGHDTVSWYQQALGQGPQFIFQYYEEEERQRGNFPDRFSGHQFPNYSSELNVNALLLGDSALYLCASRANNSPLHFGNGTRLTVT.

This clone was seen a few times. This chain uses TRBV11-2 with TRBJ2-7, with 11 bases matching TRBD1. Germline V gives CDR1 SGHAT, CDR2 FQNNGV. The CDR3 runs to 11 residues. Trimming removed 4 bases from V and 13 bases from J; junction bases left unmatched: 3. The CDR3: CASSSGQGDYF. CDR3 DNA sequence: TGTGCCAGCAGCTCGGGACAGGGGGATTACTTC.

DNA of the CDR3: TGCGCCAGCAGCCAATACATCTCGGGACAGGGGGCCTACGAGCAGTACTTC. Its protein product is CASSQYISGQGAYEQYF. V and J are TRBV4-1 and TRBJ2-7; 11 nucleotides agree with TRBD1. The CDR3 is 17 amino acids. CDR1 is MGHRA, CDR2 YSYEKL, per germline. The V gene end was trimmed by 2 bases and the J gene end by 2 bases; junction bases not matched to a gene: 8.

The chain combines TRBV9 with TRBJ1-2; D is unresolved. In germline, CDR1 is SGDLS, CDR2 YYNGEE. The CDR3 sequence is 13 residues long. Trimming cost V 4 bases and J 3 bases, with 10 bases left between them. The CDR3 region has the DNA TGTGCCAGCAGCTCTGTCGGGGACTATGGCTACACCTTC. Translating it yields CASSSVGDYGYTF.

The chain employs TRBV19 and TRBJ1-2; D not certain. Trimming cost V 8 bases and J 6 bases, with 7 bases left between them. CDR3 size: 10 residues. In germline, CDR1 is LNHDA, CDR2 SQIVND (reference sequence). The DNA of the CDR3 is TGTGCCAGTGGCAGGAATGGCTACACCTTC. It yields the protein CASGRNGYTF.

This clone has more than one count but fewer than ten. The chain recombines TRBV4-3 with TRBJ2-7; D not resolved. V was cut by 4 bases and J by 1 base, with 11 bases left in between. The CDR3 consists of 14 residues. Germline CDR1 LGHNA, CDR2 YSLEER. CDR3 region: CASSRVTGSYEQYF. CDR3 in DNA: TGCGCCAGCAGCCGCGTGACTGGTTCCTACGAGCAGTACTTC.

CDR3: CASSLSGVTQYF. CDR3 coding DNA: TGTGCCAGCAGCCTCAGCGGGGTGACGCAGTATTTT. The chain carries TRBV14 and TRBJ2-3, with 7 bases identical to TRBD2. With 4 bases clipped from V and 9 bases from J, the junction kept 4 bases outside the gene matches. The CDR3 covers 12 residues. Germline CDR1 reads SGHDN; CDR2 reads FVKESK.

The gene calls are TRBV25-1 and TRBJ1-1; TRBD1 matches 7 bases. Germline V gene lookup returns CDR1 MGHDK and CDR2 SYGVNS. The CDR3 is 12 amino acids. After removal of 8 bases from V and 8 bases from J, the junction contained 8 bases not matched to a gene. DNA of the CDR3: TGTGCCAGCGAAGGACAGGTCAAAGAAGCTTTCTTT. This translates into CASEGQVKEAFF.

The chain has TRBV6-5 and TRBJ2-7; D not certain. Germline CDR1 MNHEY, CDR2 SVGAGI. There are 12 residues in the CDR3. V lost 8 bases, J lost 0 bases, and 8 bases lay in between. As DNA, the CDR3 is TGTGCCAGCCGAAGGAGCTCCTACGAGCAGTACTTC. Protein: CASRRSSYEQYF.

The chain has TRBV4-1 and TRBJ2-3, with 7 bases lining up with TRBD2. The V gene's germline CDR1 is MGHRA and CDR2 YSYEKL. The CDR3 has 17 amino acids. The V gene end was trimmed by 0 bases and the J gene end by 3 bases; junction bases not matched to a gene: 9. CDR3 sequence (DNA): TGCGCCAGCAGCCAAGATCCGGCCGGGGGGTCGACAGATACGCAGTATTTT. Its protein is CASSQDPAGGSTDTQYF.

The gene calls are TRBV28 and TRBJ1-5; D is possibly TRBD1 (5 bases). Trimming stripped 6 bases from V and 6 bases from J, with 18 bases between. CDR3 length: 15 residues. The germline V gene encodes CDR1 MDHEN and CDR2 SYDVKM. The CDR3, as DNA: TGTGCCAGCAGCGTTATCGGGGCGGGGGGTCAGCCCCAGCATTTT. Its protein is CASSVIGAGGQPQHF.

The chain employs TRBV11-2 and TRBJ2-5; 7 bases are a match to TRBD2. After removal of 6 bases from V and 3 bases from J, the junction contained 7 bases not matched to a gene. The CDR3 totals 14 residues. CDR1 is SGHAT and CDR2 is FQNNGV in the germline V gene. The CDR3 region is CASSWTSGEETQYF. The CDR3 DNA reads as TGTGCCAGCAGTTGGACTAGTGGTGAAGAGACCCAGTACTTC.

This clone came up once. The chain employs TRBV7-9 and TRBJ2-5; weak D call: TRBD1 (6 bases). V lost 5 bases and J 1 base, leaving 11 bases between the germline ends. Germline CDR1 and CDR2: SEHNR and FQNEAQ (reference sequence). The CDR3 runs 14 residues. DNA of the CDR3: TGTGCCAGCAGCATTCAGGGGACCCAAGAGACCCAGTACTTC. Translated: CASSIQGTQETQYF. The whole variable domain, filled in from reference TRBV7-9 and TRBJ2-5, reads DTGVSQNPRHKITKRGQNVTFRCDPISEHNRLYWYRQTLGQGPEFLTYFQNEAQLEKSRLLSDRFSAERPKGSFSTLEIQRTEQGDSAMYLCASSIQGTQETQYFGPGTRLLVL.